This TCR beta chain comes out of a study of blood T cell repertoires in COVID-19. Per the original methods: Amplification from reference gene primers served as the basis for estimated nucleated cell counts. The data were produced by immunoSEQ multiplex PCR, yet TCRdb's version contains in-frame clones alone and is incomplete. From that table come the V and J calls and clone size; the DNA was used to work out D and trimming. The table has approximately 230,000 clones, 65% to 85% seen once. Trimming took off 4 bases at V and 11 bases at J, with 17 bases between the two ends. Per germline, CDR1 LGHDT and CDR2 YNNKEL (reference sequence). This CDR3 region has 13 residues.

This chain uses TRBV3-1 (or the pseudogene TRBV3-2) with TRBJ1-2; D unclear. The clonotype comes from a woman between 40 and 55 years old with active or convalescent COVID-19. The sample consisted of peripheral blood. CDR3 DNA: TGTGCCAGCAGCCCGATGGCGGAGTCTCGTTACACCTTC. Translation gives CASSPMAESRYTF.